This TCR beta chain was captured in a study of low-dose radiotherapy and immunotherapy resistance in tumors. Study-wide context: Doses of 0.5 Gy per fraction every 2 weeks, totaling 6.5 Gy, went to Cohort 1. Each two-week cycle included intravenous cyclophosphamide 200 mg/m2, given one day before radiation and immunotherapy.

This clonotype was observed at least ten times. Gene-specific TRAV and TRBV primers were used for first-strand cDNA, covering alpha and beta chains. The authors ran about 18 PCR cycles to amplify TCRs with a constant-region primer and V-primer adapter. MiXCR, applied by TCRdb to the reads, yields one record per CDR3 protein. The table records about 35,000 distinct CDR3 sequences, less than 25% of them present only once. Time point specified: after trial treatment. The treatment denotes: LDRT plus nivolumab, ipilimumab, low-dose cyclophosphamide and aspirin (RACIN trial). Treatment combined nivolumab, ipilimumab, aspirin, low-dose cyclophosphamide and low-dose radiotherapy in a dose-escalation trial. Those eligible were patients bearing advanced solid tumors lacking tumor-infiltrating lymphocytes. The CDR3 consists of 11 residues. V shed 1 base and J shed 13 bases, with 9 bases lying between them.

Source: PBMCs, taken after low-dose radiotherapy plus immunotherapy. This clonotype originated in a female donor with ovarian cancer. This chain uses TRBV12-3 or TRBV12-4 with TRBJ2-3; D perhaps matches TRBD2 (5 bases). CDR3 bases: TGTGCCAGCAGTTTAGACGGGCGGGAGTATTTT. The encoded protein is CASSLDGREYF.